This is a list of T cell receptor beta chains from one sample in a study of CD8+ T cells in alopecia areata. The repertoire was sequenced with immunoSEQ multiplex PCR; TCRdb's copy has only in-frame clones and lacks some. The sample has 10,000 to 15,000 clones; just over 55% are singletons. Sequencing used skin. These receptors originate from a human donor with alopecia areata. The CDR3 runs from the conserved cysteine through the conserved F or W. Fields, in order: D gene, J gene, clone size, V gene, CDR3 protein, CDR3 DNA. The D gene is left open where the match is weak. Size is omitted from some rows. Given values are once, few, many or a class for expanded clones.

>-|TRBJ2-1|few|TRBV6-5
CASSYSRAGLEQFF
TGTGCCAGCAGTTACTCGAGGGCAGGGTTAGAGCAGTTCTTC
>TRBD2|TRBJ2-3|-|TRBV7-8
CASSLDPSYLAGGHDTQYF
TGTGCCAGCAGCTTAGACCCTTCTTACCTAGCGGGGGGACATGATACGCAGTATTTT
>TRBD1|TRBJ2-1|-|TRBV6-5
CASTGQGVNEQFF
TGTGCCAGCACAGGACAGGGGGTCAATGAGCAGTTCTTC
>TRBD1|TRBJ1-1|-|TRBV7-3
CASSLSSTGVGTEAFF
TGTGCCAGCAGCTTAAGCAGTACAGGGGTCGGAACTGAAGCTTTCTTT
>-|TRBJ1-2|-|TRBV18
CASSAQRVGECTF
TGTGCCAGCTCCGCCCAAAGGGTCGGGGAGTGCACCTTC
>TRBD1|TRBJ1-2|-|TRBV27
CASSPLGQGLRDYGYTF
TGTGCCAGCAGTCCCCTGGGACAGGGCCTAAGGGACTATGGCTACACCTTC
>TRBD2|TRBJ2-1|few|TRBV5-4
CASSLFSMTSGGAYNEQFF
TGTGCCAGCAGCTTGTTTTCTATGACTAGCGGGGGGGCCTACAATGAGCAGTTCTTC
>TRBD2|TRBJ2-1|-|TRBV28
CASSESGRASNEQFF
TGTGCCAGCAGCGAAAGCGGGAGGGCATCCAATGAGCAGTTCTTC
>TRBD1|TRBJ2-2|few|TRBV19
CASSDRVAGELFF
TGTGCCAGCTCCGACAGGGTGGCCGGGGAGCTGTTTTTT
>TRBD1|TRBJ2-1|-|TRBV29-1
CSVEGGTGTWGEQFF
TGCAGCGTTGAAGGAGGGACAGGAACGTGGGGTGAGCAGTTCTTC
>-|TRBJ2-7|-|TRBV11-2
CASSLAGLVYEQYF
TGTGCCAGCAGCTTAGCTGGTTTGGTTTACGAGCAGTACTTC
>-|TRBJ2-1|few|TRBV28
CASSLFRLRLPTYNEQFF
TGTGCCAGCAGTTTATTCAGATTACGGTTACCAACCTACAATGAGCAGTTCTTC
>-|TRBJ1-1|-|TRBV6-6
CASSYPGYTEAFF
TGTGCCAGCAGTTACCCCGGTTACACTGAAGCTTTCTTT
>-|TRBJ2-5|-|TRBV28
CASSLRFETQYF
TGTGCCAGCAGCCTTAGATTTGAGACCCAGTACTTC
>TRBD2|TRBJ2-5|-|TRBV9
CASTRGVEETQYF
TGTGCCAGCACGCGGGGGGTGGAGGAGACCCAGTACTTC
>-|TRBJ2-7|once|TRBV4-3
CASSQDLMSWAYEQYF
TGCGCCAGCAGCCAAGATTTAATGAGTTGGGCCTACGAGCAGTACTTC
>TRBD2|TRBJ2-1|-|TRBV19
CASTIGLAGYNEQFF
TGTGCCAGTACCATTGGGCTAGCGGGCTACAATGAGCAGTTCTTC
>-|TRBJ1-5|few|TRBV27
CASSPSWIESNQPQHF
TGTGCCAGCAGTCCCAGTTGGATAGAAAGCAATCAGCCCCAGCATTTT
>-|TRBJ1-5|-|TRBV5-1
CASTRTDSNQPQHF
TGCGCCAGCACCCGAACGGATAGCAATCAGCCCCAGCATTTT
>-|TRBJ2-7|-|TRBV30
CAWSVSQAVYESEQYF
TGTGCCTGGAGTGTTAGCCAGGCAGTCTACGAGTCTGAGCAGTACTTC
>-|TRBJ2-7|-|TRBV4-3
CASTPEVAVTYEQYF
TGCGCCAGCACCCCGGAGGTAGCGGTTACCTACGAGCAGTACTTC
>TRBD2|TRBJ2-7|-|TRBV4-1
CASSQGTSGSDEQYF
TGCGCCAGCAGCCAAGGAACTAGCGGGAGCGACGAGCAGTACTTC
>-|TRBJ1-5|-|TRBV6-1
CASRRTGQPQHF
TGTGCCAGCAGGAGAACAGGGCAGCCCCAGCATTTT
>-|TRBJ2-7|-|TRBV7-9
CASSLAGLVYEQYF
TGTGCCAGCAGCTTAGCTGGTTTGGTTTACGAGCAGTACTTC
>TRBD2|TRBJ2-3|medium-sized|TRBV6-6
CASGRGTDTQYF
TGTGCCAGCGGGAGGGGCACAGATACGCAGTATTTT
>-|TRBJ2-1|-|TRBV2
CASIREGQINEQFF
TGTGCCAGCATTAGGGAGGGACAGATCAATGAGCAGTTCTTC
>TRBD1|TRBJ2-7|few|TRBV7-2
CASSLGGTGYPYEQYF
TGTGCCAGCAGCTTAGGAGGGACAGGTTACCCCTACGAGCAGTACTTC
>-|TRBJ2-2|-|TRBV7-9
CASSLSSSGTGELFF
TGTGCCAGCAGCTTATCGTCCAGTGGTACCGGGGAGCTGTTTTTT
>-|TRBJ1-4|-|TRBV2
CASSVASRSNEKLFF
TGTGCCAGCAGTGTAGCAAGCCGATCTAATGAAAAACTGTTTTTT
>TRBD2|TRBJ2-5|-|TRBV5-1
CASSSTGTSAETQYF
TGCGCCAGCAGCTCTACCGGGACTAGTGCGGAGACCCAGTACTTC
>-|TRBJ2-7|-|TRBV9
CASSVRGVGEQYF
TGTGCCAGCAGCGTTAGGGGGGTGGGCGAGCAGTACTTC
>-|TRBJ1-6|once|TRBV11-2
CASSFSGDNSPLHF
TGTGCCAGCAGCTTCTCGGGGGATAATTCACCCCTCCACTTT
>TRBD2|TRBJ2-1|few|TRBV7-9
CASSLAAGGLYNEQFF
TGTGCCAGCAGCTTAGCAGCGGGAGGCCTCTACAATGAGCAGTTCTTC
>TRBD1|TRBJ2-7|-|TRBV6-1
CASSPRTGSSYEQYF
TGTGCCAGCAGTCCCCGGACAGGTAGCTCCTACGAGCAGTACTTC
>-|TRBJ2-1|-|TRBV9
CASSVGSRGGNEQFF
TGTGCCAGCAGCGTAGGGTCCAGGGGAGGTAATGAGCAGTTCTTC
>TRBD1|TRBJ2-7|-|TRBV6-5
CAIRQGGYEQYF
TGTGCCATCAGACAGGGGGGGTACGAGCAGTACTTC
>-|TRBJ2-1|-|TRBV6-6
CASSYSQIYNEQFF
TGTGCCAGCAGTTACAGCCAGATCTACAATGAGCAGTTCTTC
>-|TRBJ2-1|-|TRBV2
CASSAPFDNEQFF
TGTGCCAGCAGTGCCCCTTTTGACAATGAGCAGTTCTTC
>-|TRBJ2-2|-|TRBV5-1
CASSLLTVANTGELFF
TGCGCCAGCAGCTTGTTAACAGTCGCGAACACCGGGGAGCTGTTTTTT
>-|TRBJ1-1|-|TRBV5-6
CASSFNTEAFF
TGTGCCAGCAGCTTTAACACTGAAGCTTTCTTT
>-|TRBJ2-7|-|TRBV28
CASSLGLTGSPYEQYF
TGTGCCAGCAGTTTAGGTCTGACGGGAAGCCCCTACGAGCAGTACTTC
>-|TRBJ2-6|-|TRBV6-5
CASSYGGSGANVLTF
TGTGCCAGCAGTTACGGTGGCTCTGGGGCCAACGTCCTGACTTTC